This T cell receptor (beta chain) stems from a study of blood T cells in healthy people across ages. Combining a sample-barcoded 5' primer with a J-beta primer mix, a second PCR ran for roughly 6 to 12 cycles. Every cDNA molecule bore a tag from a template-switch adaptor containing 12 random nucleotides. TCRdb analysed the 5' RACE reads with MiXCR anew, one entry per CDR3 protein. The table has fewer than 2,000,000 distinct CDR3 sequences, 30% to 35% seen once. At least ten counts were recorded for this clonotype. Each donor had about 10 milliliters of peripheral blood drawn. Sequenced material: blood. This clonotype was sampled from a woman in her twenties or thirties in good health.

The CDR3 nucleotides are TGCGCCAGCAGCCAAGATAGTAAGGCTACGCAGTATTTT. This sequence encodes CASSQDSKATQYF. The rearrangement joins TRBV4-1 to TRBJ2-3; D uncertain. CDR3 length: 13 residues. The V end was cut by 0 bases, the J end by 8 bases, with 9 bases between. Looked up from germline, CDR1 is MGHRA and CDR2 is YSYEKL.